The 27 T cell receptor beta chains below were found in one sample sequenced in a study of blood T cell repertoires in COVID-19. Assay: immunoSEQ multiplex PCR; the TCRdb copy retains only in-frame clones and omits some. This table has 250,000 to 300,000 clones, approximately 87% appearing once. The sequenced sample was peripheral blood. These receptors were obtained from a man in his sixties who had recovered from COVID-19.

This chain connects TRBV25-1 to TRBJ1-1; maybe TRBD1 (6 bases). The length of the CDR3 is 14 residues. Germline V gene data show CDR1 as MGHDK and CDR2 as SYGVNS. V lost 6 bases and J 6 bases, leaving 17 bases between the germline ends. The CDR3 sequence: CASRQTGTAPEAFF. DNA of the CDR3: TGTGCCAGCAGACAGACAGGAACGGCCCCTGAAGCTTTCTTT.

V is TRBV21-1 and J is TRBJ2-7; TRBD2, the D gene given by the table, was not confirmed from the DNA. TRBV21-1 is a documented pseudogene. The CDR3 is 14 amino acids. Here the CDR3 DNA reads TGTGCCACCTCAATAGGGGCTAGCGCTCCACCCCGCTACTTC. Amino acids: CATSIGASAPPRYF.

This chain links TRBV7-2 with TRBJ2-4; possible D gene TRBD2, 6 bases. The germline gives CDR1 SGHTA, CDR2 FQGNSA. CDR3 size: 16 residues. Deletions cut 5 bases from V and 3 bases from J, with 17 bases between. Written as DNA, the CDR3 is TGTGCCAGCAGCCCCCGGGACTCTCGGGTCAAAAACATTCAGTACTTC. Translation gives CASSPRDSRVKNIQYF.

The V and J genes are TRBV20-1 and TRBJ2-4; maybe TRBD1 (5 bases). CDR1 is DFQATT and CDR2 is SNEGSKA in the germline V gene (reference sequence). V was trimmed by 3 bases and J by 3 bases, leaving 9 bases between them. The CDR3 is 13 residues long. In nucleotides, the CDR3 is TGCAGTGCTAGTAGGGGCGTCAAAAACATTCAGTACTTC. Amino acids: CSASRGVKNIQYF.

The gene calls are TRBV2 and TRBJ2-7, with 9 bases identical to TRBD2. V was clipped by 3 bases and J by 7 bases; unmatched bases: 4. CDR1 is SNHLY and CDR2 is FYNNEI in the germline V gene. The CDR3 covers 13 residues. DNA for the CDR3: TGTGCCAGCAGTGATAGCGGGAGAAGGGAGCAGTACTTC. It is translated as CASSDSGRREQYF.

The V call is TRBV20-1, the J call TRBJ1-2; D is unclear. V lost 2 bases and J 8 bases, leaving 9 bases between the germline ends. This CDR3 has 11 residues. The germline V gene has CDR1 DFQATT and CDR2 SNEGSKA (reference sequence). Here the CDR3 DNA reads TGCAGTGCTAGAAAGGCAGCGGGCTACACCTTC. Amino acid sequence: CSARKAAGYTF.

The rearrangement uses TRBV3-1 (or the pseudogene TRBV3-2) and TRBJ1-1; D is perhaps TRBD1 (5 bases). The germline V and J ends were trimmed by 1 base and 1 base, with 7 bases remaining between them. The germline CDR1 and CDR2 sequences are LGHDT and YNNKEL (reference sequence). This CDR3 comprises 14 residues. DNA of the CDR3: TGTGCCAGCAGCCAAGGCAGGGCGAACACTGAAGCTTTCTTT. It translates to CASSQGRANTEAFF.

The rearrangement links TRBV19 to TRBJ2-3, with 11 positions matching TRBD2. The CDR3 consists of 14 residues. The germline CDR1 and CDR2 sequences are LNHDA and SQIVND (reference sequence). J was trimmed by 9 bases and V by 5 bases; bases with no gene match: 7. Here the CDR3 DNA reads TGTGCCAGTAGTCTACTAGCGGGAGTTGAGACGCAGTATTTT. Its translation is CASSLLAGVETQYF.

The V call is TRBV6-5, the J call TRBJ1-1, with a weak D call TRBD1 (5 bases). The CDR3 extends over 11 amino acids. Germline assignment: CDR1 MNHEY and CDR2 SVGAGI. Trimming took off 8 bases at V and 5 bases at J, with 9 bases between the two ends. The CDR3 sequence is CASGRGTEAFF. CDR3 sequence (DNA): TGTGCCAGCGGGCGGGGGACTGAAGCTTTCTTT.

This clone has at least ten counts. The rearrangement links TRBV27 to TRBJ2-3; the match to TRBD1 covers 10 bases. The germline gives CDR1 MNHEY, CDR2 SMNVEV (reference sequence). V lost 5 bases to trimming and J lost 7 bases; unmatched junction nucleotides: 6. The CDR3 covers 14 residues. The CDR3 loop is CASSPGQGSNTQYF. The DNA of the CDR3 is TGTGCCAGCAGTCCGGGACAGGGGTCGAATACGCAGTATTTT.

The chain uses TRBV18 and TRBJ1-2, with D possibly TRBD1 on 6 matching bases. The CDR3 runs to 14 residues. With 3 bases removed from V and 7 bases from J, the gap between germline ends came to 15 bases. Germline V CDR1 and CDR2: KGHSH, LQKENI. CDR3 nucleotides: TGTGCCAGCTCACCGGGCAGGGGATCACCTGGCTACACCTTC. This encodes CASSPGRGSPGYTF.

The gene calls are TRBV30 and TRBJ1-2, with a tentative D call TRBD1 (5 bases). The germline V gene has CDR1 GTSNPN and CDR2 SVGIG (reference sequence). The CDR3 spans 11 residues. V shed 4 bases and J shed 7 bases, with 10 bases lying between them. The CDR3 bases are TGTGCCTGGATGCAGGGCAGTGGCTACACCTTC. Protein: CAWMQGSGYTF.

This rearrangement joins TRBV19 to TRBJ2-2, with 8 bases that match TRBD1. The CDR3 spans 15 residues. Germline V gene sequence: CDR1 LNHDA, CDR2 SQIVND (reference sequence). V was clipped by 4 bases and J by 2 bases; unmatched bases: 3. The CDR3 spells CASSKGQVNTGELFF. The CDR3 bases are TGTGCCAGTAGTAAGGGACAGGTTAACACCGGGGAGCTGTTTTTT.

This sequence joins TRBV2 and TRBJ2-7; maybe TRBD1 (6 bases). Deletions cut 9 bases from V and 6 bases from J, with 27 bases between. The CDR3 runs to 16 residues. Germline-derived CDR1 and CDR2 are SNHLY and FYNNEI. The CDR3 protein is CASATGLGPKAGEQYF. CDR3 DNA: TGTGCCAGTGCGACAGGCTTGGGCCCAAAGGCCGGCGAGCAGTACTTC.

This rearrangement joins TRBV24-1 to TRBJ2-1, with D tentatively TRBD1 (6 bases). Deletions cut 5 bases from V and 4 bases from J, with 17 bases between. Per germline, CDR1 KGHDR and CDR2 SFDVKD. This CDR3 region has 16 residues. This chain's CDR3 is CATSAPGQPEYNEQFF. CDR3 in DNA: TGTGCCACCAGTGCCCCGGGACAACCGGAATACAATGAGCAGTTCTTC.

J is TRBJ2-2 and V is TRBV4-1, with 7 bases matching TRBD2. Germline-derived CDR1 and CDR2 are MGHRA and YSYEKL. Trimming removed 3 bases from V and 7 bases from J; junction bases left unmatched: 5. The CDR3 loop spans 14 amino acids. The DNA for the CDR3 is TGCGCCAGCAGCCATGTCGGGACTAACGGGGAGCTGTTTTTT. Translation gives CASSHVGTNGELFF.

This chain connects TRBV6-6 to TRBJ2-7; 9 bases are a match to TRBD1. The germline CDR1 and CDR2 sequences are MNHNY and SVGAGI (reference sequence). The length of the CDR3 is 15 residues. The junction had 2 bases not matched to a gene; V was cut back by 0 bases and J by 2 bases. The CDR3 DNA reads TGTGCCAGCAGTTACTCGGACAGGGGACCCTACGAGCAGTACTTC. It translates to CASSYSDRGPYEQYF.

The sample holds one count of this clone. V and J are TRBV9 and TRBJ2-7; 8 nucleotides agree with TRBD1. Germline assignment: CDR1 SGDLS and CDR2 YYNGEE. The J segment lost 1 base and the V segment lost 4 bases, leaving 7 bases of the junction unmatched. This CDR3 spans 15 amino acids. Written as DNA, the CDR3 is TGTGCCAGCAGCCCACGACAGGGGAGTTCCTACGAGCAGTACTTC. Translating gives CASSPRQGSSYEQYF.

This clone turned up a few times. V and J are TRBV5-4 and TRBJ1-2; 12 positions agree with TRBD1. The length of the CDR3 is 16 residues. Germline V CDR1 and CDR2: SGHNT, YYREEE (reference sequence). V shed 0 bases and J 2 bases; nucleotides not matched to a gene: 2. The CDR3 spells CASSLGGTGGNYGYTF. The CDR3 DNA is TGTGCCAGCAGCTTGGGTGGGACAGGGGGCAACTATGGCTACACCTTC.

The V gene is TRBV2, the J gene TRBJ1-1, with D hard to call. The CDR3 contains 15 residues. V lost 6 bases and J 4 bases, leaving 18 bases between the germline ends. The germline V gene has CDR1 SNHLY and CDR2 FYNNEI. The CDR3 here is CASSAQRRVGTEAFF. The CDR3 DNA reads as TGTGCCAGCAGCGCTCAGAGGCGGGTCGGCACTGAAGCTTTCTTT.

The chain joins TRBV9 to TRBJ1-6, with 8 bases aligning to TRBD1. Germline V lookup: CDR1 SGDLS, CDR2 YYNGEE. The CDR3 length is 16 residues. V gave up 0 bases and J gave up 5 bases; unmatched junction bases: 4. Here the CDR3 reads CASSVARQGNNSPLHF. For the CDR3, the DNA is TGTGCCAGCAGCGTAGCCCGACAGGGGAATAATTCACCCCTCCACTTT.

The sample holds a few counts of this clone. The chain carries TRBV29-1 and TRBJ2-7, with a possible D match to TRBD1 (6 bases). CDR1 is SQVTM and CDR2 is ANQGSEA in the germline V gene. The V end lost 6 bases, the J end lost 4 bases, and 13 bases lay between the germline ends. CDR3 length: 12 amino acids. CDR3: CSVLTGKYEQYF. CDR3 bases: TGCAGCGTCCTTACAGGGAAGTACGAGCAGTACTTC.

The V call is TRBV7-3, the J call TRBJ2-2; TRBD1 agrees at 7 bases. Germline CDR1 is SGHTA and CDR2 is FQGTGA. The V segment lost 5 bases and the J segment 1 base; nucleotides outside the gene matches: 16. This CDR3 contains 19 residues. CDR3 in DNA: TGTGCCAGCAGCCCTAACCCTACAGGGGTGGGTCAGAACACCGGGGAGCTGTTTTTT. Protein: CASSPNPTGVGQNTGELFF.

V gene TRBV6-5 combines with J gene TRBJ2-7, with 8 bases lining up with TRBD1. This CDR3 is built from 13 residues. In germline, CDR1 is MNHEY, CDR2 SVGAGI. J gave up 7 bases and V 6 bases, and 8 bases lay outside the gene matches. In nucleotides, the CDR3 is TGTGCCAGCAGAAGACAGGGGCCCACTGAGCAGTACTTC. This encodes CASRRQGPTEQYF.

V is TRBV5-4 and J is TRBJ2-5; TRBD2 aligns across 8 bases. From germline, CDR1 is SGHNT and CDR2 YYREEE (reference sequence). The CDR3 spans 14 residues. V gave up 4 bases and J gave up 4 bases; unmatched junction bases: 6. The chain's CDR3 is CASSNGRAPETQYF. The CDR3 bases are TGTGCCAGCAGCAACGGGAGGGCCCCAGAGACCCAGTACTTC. Full variable domain (outside the CDR3, taken from reference TRBV5-4 and TRBJ2-5): ETGVTQSPTHLIKTRGQQVTLRCSSQSGHNTVSWYQQALGQGPQFIFQYYREEENGRGNFPPRFSGLQFPNYSSELNVNALELDDSALYLCASSNGRAPETQYFGPGTRLLVL.

The rearrangement uses TRBV21-1 and TRBJ1-6; TRBD1 reflects the table's D call only, with no check against the DNA. TRBV21-1 is marked as a pseudogene. The CDR3 contains 16 residues. The CDR3 here is CASSSQVKTHNSPLHF. CDR3 nucleotide sequence: TGTGCCAGCAGCTCCCAGGTAAAGACCCATAATTCACCCCTCCACTTT.

This clone was seen once. V and J are TRBV15 and TRBJ2-3; 9 nucleotides line up with TRBD2. Looked up from germline, CDR1 is LNHNV and CDR2 is YYDKDF (reference sequence). The junction had 9 bases not matched to a gene; V was cut back by 1 base and J by 1 base. This CDR3 has 18 residues. In DNA form, the CDR3 reads TGTGCCACCAGCAGAGGCAGTGTCTCTAGCGGGGGCACAGATACGCAGTATTTT. Translation gives CATSRGSVSSGGTDTQYF.